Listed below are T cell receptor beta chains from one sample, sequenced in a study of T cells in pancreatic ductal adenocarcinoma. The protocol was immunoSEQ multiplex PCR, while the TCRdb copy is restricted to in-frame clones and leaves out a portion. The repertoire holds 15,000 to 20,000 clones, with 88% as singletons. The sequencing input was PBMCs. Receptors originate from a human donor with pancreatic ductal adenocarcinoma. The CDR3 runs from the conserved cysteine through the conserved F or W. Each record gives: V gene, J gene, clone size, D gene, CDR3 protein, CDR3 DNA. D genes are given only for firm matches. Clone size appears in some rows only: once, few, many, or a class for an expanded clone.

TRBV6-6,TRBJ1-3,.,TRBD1,CASSYSQDRGNTIYF,TGTGCCAGCAGTTACTCACAGGACAGGGGAAACACCATATATTTT
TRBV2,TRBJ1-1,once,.,CASRPEQSNTEAFF,TGTGCCAGCAGACCGGAGCAGTCGAACACTGAAGCTTTCTTT
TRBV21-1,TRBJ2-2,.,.,CASSKETCRTGWDWGTGELFF,TGTGCCAGCAGCAAAGAAACGTGCAGGACAGGGTGGGATTGGGGCACCGGGGAGCTGTTTTTT
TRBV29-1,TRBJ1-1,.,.,CSVARQSNTEAFF,TGCAGCGTCGCCCGACAGTCGAACACTGAAGCTTTCTTT
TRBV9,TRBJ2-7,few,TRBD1,CASSVTGGSYEQYF,TGTGCCAGCAGCGTAACAGGGGGGTCCTACGAGCAGTACTTC
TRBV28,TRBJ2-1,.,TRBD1,CASMYPGGSSYNEQFF,TGTGCCAGCATGTACCCAGGGGGCAGCTCCTACAATGAGCAGTTCTTC
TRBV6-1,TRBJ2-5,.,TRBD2,CASSDGTGGFGTQYF,TGTGCCAGCAGTGACGGGACGGGGGGTTTTGGGACCCAGTACTTC
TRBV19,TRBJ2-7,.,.,CASSNTGSSYEQYF,TGTGCCAGTAGTAATACAGGGAGCTCCTACGAGCAGTACTTC
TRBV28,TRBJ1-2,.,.,CASSPSWGYTF,TGTGCCAGCAGCCCGAGTTGGGGCTACACCTTC
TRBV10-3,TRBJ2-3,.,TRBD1,CAIRTGTGNTDTQYF,TGTGCCATCAGGACCGGGACAGGGAACACAGATACGCAGTATTTT
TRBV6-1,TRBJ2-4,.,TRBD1,CASSEADRGLSHIQYF,TGTGCCAGCAGTGAAGCGGACAGGGGGCTTTCTCACATTCAGTACTTC
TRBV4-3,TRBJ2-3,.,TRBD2,CASSQEKAGTSGGAKYPDTQYF,TGCGCCAGCAGCCAAGAAAAAGCCGGGACTAGCGGGGGGGCCAAGTATCCAGATACGCAGTATTTT
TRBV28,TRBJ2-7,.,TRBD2,CASSLSGTSGYEQYF,TGTGCCAGCAGTTTATCTGGGACTAGCGGCTACGAGCAGTACTTC
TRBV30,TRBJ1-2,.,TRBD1,CAWGGQGDGYTF,TGTGCCTGGGGGGGACAGGGGGATGGCTACACCTTC
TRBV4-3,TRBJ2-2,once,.,CASSHHSNTGELFF,TGCGCCAGCAGCCACCATTCGAACACCGGGGAGCTGTTTTTT
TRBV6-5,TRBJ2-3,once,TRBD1,CASSPRDRGRDTQYF,TGTGCCAGCAGCCCCAGGGACAGGGGGAGAGATACGCAGTATTTT
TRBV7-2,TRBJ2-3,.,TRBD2,CASSLAGGSTDTQYF,TGTGCCAGCAGCCTAGCGGGGGGATCCACAGATACGCAGTATTTT
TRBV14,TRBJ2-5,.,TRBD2,CASSKPLAGRPTGAQYF,TGTGCCAGCAGCAAACCCTTAGCGGGGCGACCTACCGGGGCCCAGTACTTC
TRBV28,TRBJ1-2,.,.,CASSLRGLGYGYTF,TGTGCCAGCAGTTTAAGGGGATTGGGCTATGGCTACACCTTC
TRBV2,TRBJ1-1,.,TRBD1,CASSRGQLNTEAFF,TGTGCCAGCAGCCGGGGACAGCTGAACACTGAAGCTTTCTTT
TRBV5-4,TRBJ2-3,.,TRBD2,CASRPRGGALDTQYF,TGTGCCAGCAGACCGCGGGGGGGCGCCTTAGATACGCAGTATTTT
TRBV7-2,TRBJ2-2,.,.,CASSPGAFLGTGELFF,TGTGCCAGCAGCCCAGGGGCTTTCCTCGGCACCGGGGAGCTGTTTTTT
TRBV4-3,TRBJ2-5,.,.,CASSQRQLETQYF,TGCGCCAGCAGCCAGCGACAGTTAGAGACCCAGTACTTC
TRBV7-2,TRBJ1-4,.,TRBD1,CASSAGTAYEKLFF,TGTGCCAGCAGCGCCGGGACAGCGTATGAAAAACTGTTTTTT
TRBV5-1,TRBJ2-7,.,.,CASSLGQSSYEQYF,TGCGCCAGCAGCCTGGGACAAAGCTCCTACGAGCAGTACTTC
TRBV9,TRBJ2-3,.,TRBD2,CASSTPGLAGSSTDTQYF,TGTGCCAGCAGCACACCGGGACTAGCGGGGTCTAGCACAGATACGCAGTATTTT
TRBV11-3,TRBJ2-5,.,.,CASSRRVGGQETQYF,TGTGCCAGCAGCCGACGCGTCGGGGGCCAAGAGACCCAGTACTTC
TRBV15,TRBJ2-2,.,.,CATSSTRAGELFF,TGTGCCACCAGCTCTACCCGGGCCGGGGAGCTGTTTTTT
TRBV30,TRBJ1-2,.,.,CAWDNRGARGYTF,TGTGCCTGGGATAATCGGGGGGCTAGGGGCTACACCTTC
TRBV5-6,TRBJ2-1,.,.,CASSFRVNEQFF,TGTGCCAGCAGTTTCAGGGTTAATGAGCAGTTCTTC
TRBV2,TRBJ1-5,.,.,CASRFTGDSNQPQHF,TGTGCCAGCAGGTTTACAGGAGATAGCAATCAGCCCCAGCATTTT
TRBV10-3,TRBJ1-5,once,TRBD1,CAIRGQGDQPQHF,TGTGCCATCAGAGGACAGGGTGATCAGCCCCAGCATTTT
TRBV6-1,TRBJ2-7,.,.,CASSSTGIYEQYF,TGTGCCAGCAGTTCCACAGGGATCTACGAGCAGTACTTC
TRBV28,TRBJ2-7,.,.,CASSLVNEQYF,TGTGCCAGCAGTTTAGTTAACGAGCAGTACTTC
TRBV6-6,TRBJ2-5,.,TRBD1,CASSLDRGQETQYF,TGTGCCAGCAGTTTGGACAGGGGACAAGAGACCCAGTACTTC
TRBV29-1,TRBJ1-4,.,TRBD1,CSGRDSYNEKLFF,TGCAGCGGCCGGGACAGCTATAATGAAAAACTGTTTTTT
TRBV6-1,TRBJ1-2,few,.,CASSESGSGYTF,TGTGCCAGCAGTGAATCCGGGAGCGGCTACACCTTC
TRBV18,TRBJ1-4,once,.,CASSPVGANEKLFF,TGTGCCAGCTCACCGGTAGGGGCTAATGAAAAACTGTTTTTT
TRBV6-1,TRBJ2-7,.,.,CASRGGRGSSYEQYF,TGTGCCAGCAGGGGGGGACGCGGAAGCTCCTACGAGCAGTACTTC
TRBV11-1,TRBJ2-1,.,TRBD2,CASSPPGGASVEQFF,TGTGCCAGCAGCCCCCCCGGGGGGGCCTCGGTTGAGCAGTTCTTC
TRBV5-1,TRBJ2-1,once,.,CASSLETPQYDEQFF,TGCGCCAGCAGCTTGGAGACCCCACAGTACGATGAGCAGTTCTTC
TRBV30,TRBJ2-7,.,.,CAWRPGQSYEQYF,TGTGCCTGGAGACCCGGACAGTCCTACGAGCAGTACTTC
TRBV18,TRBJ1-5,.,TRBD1,CASSRTGDNQPQHF,TGTGCCAGCTCACGGACAGGGGACAATCAGCCCCAGCATTTT
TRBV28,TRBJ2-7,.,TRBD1,CASRGTGSYEQYF,TGTGCCAGCAGAGGGACAGGCTCCTACGAGCAGTACTTC
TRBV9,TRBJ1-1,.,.,CASSVARGGTEAFF,TGTGCCAGCAGCGTAGCTAGGGGGGGGACTGAAGCTTTCTTT
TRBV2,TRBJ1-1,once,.,CASSVEDNTEAFF,TGTGCCAGCAGTGTGGAGGATAACACTGAAGCTTTCTTT